This entry features one T cell receptor (beta chain) sequence. These data belong to a study of radiotherapy plus CTLA-4 blockade in lung cancer. Across the study: Of all patients, around 18% responded objectively and 31% showed disease control.

J gave up 5 bases and V 8 bases, and 7 bases lay outside the gene matches. The CDR3 runs to 14 residues. Germline V gene sequence: CDR1 WSHSY, CDR2 SAAADI. Sequencing used immunoSEQ multiplex PCR; TCRdb keeps in-frame clones, though not all of them. The data show fewer than 150,000 clones, 78% seen once. This receptor was identified in a human donor with non-small cell lung cancer who had a partial response to radiotherapy plus ipilimumab. The chain combines TRBV10-2 with TRBJ2-1, with TRBD2 matching 9 bases. The specimen was peripheral blood, collected from a patient treated with radiotherapy plus ipilimumab. Written as DNA, the CDR3 is TGCGCCAGCGGTCGGGCTAGCGGGGACAATGAGCAGTTCTTC. Residues: CASGRASGDNEQFF.